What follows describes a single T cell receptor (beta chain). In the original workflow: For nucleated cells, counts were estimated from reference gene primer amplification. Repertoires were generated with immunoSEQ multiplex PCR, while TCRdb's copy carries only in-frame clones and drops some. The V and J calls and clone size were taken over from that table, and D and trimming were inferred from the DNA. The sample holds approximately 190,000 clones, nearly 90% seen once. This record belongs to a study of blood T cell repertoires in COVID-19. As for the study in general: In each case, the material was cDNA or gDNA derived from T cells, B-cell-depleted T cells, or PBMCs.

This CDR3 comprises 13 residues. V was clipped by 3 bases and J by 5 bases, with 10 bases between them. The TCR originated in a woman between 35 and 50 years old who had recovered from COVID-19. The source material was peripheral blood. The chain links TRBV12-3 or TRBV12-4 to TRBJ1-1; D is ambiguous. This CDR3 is CASSFGGPTEAFF. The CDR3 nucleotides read TGTGCCAGCAGTTTCGGAGGGCCAACTGAAGCTTTCTTT.